This T cell receptor beta chain came from a study of blood T cell repertoires in COVID-19. Study context: T cells, B-cell-depleted T cells, or PBMCs supplied cDNA or gDNA.

V lost 0 bases to trimming and J lost 6 bases; unmatched junction nucleotides: 6. Germline loops: CDR1 MNHEY, CDR2 SVGAGI. The CDR3 consists of 16 residues. In the authors' methods: Amplification from reference gene primers served as the basis for estimated nucleated cell counts. Repertoires were generated with immunoSEQ multiplex PCR, while TCRdb's copy carries only in-frame clones and drops some. Clone size and the V and J calls come from that table; the DNA yielded D and trimming. In the table there are roughly 120,000 clones, just over 70% of which are singletons. This receptor was taken from a human donor with acute or convalescent COVID-19. The donor label of this sample is uncertain. Sequenced input: peripheral blood. V is TRBV6-5 and J is TRBJ2-2, with 8 bases fitting TRBD2. The CDR3 coding sequence is TGTGCCAGCAGTTACTCGCGGGGGGCGCAATCCGGGGAGCTGTTTTTT. Protein sequence: CASSYSRGAQSGELFF.